These T cell receptor beta chains were read from a single sample in a study of T cell repertoires in cytomegalovirus infection. TCRdb ran MiXCR on the reads and lists one entry per CDR3 protein. The data contain about 240,000 distinct CDR3 sequences, approximately 13% of them singletons. Sequencing was done on a sample of PBMCs. These TCRs come from a human donor in good health (CMV status not recorded). Some clones in this sample may be carry-over from other donors' samples. CDR3s include the opening cysteine and the closing phenylalanine or tryptophan. D genes are given only for firm matches. A clone size is listed for some rows: how often the clone was seen (once, few, many), or a class if it is expanded.

clone_size	d_call	v_call	j_call	cdr3_nt	cdr3_aa
many	.	TRBV7-2	TRBJ2-3	TGTGCCAGCAGCTTAAGCGGGCCCACAGATACGCAGTATTTT	CASSLSGPTDTQYF
.	.	TRBV5-1	TRBJ1-1	TGCGCCAGCAGTCCAGGTTTTGGCTCTGAAGCTTTCTTT	CASSPGFGSEAFF
.	.	TRBV15	TRBJ2-3	TGTGCCACCAGCAGACCCCGGGGGACGCAGTATTTT	CATSRPRGTQYF
.	.	TRBV7-9	TRBJ2-3	TGTGCCAGCAGGGTTTTGGCCACAGATACGCAGTATTTT	CASRVLATDTQYF
few	TRBD2	TRBV2	TRBJ2-1	TGTGCCAGCAGTGAAGCGCGTTTAGCGGGTCTCTACAATGAGCAGTTCTTC	CASSEARLAGLYNEQFF
few	.	TRBV20-1	TRBJ1-5	TGCAGTGCTAGAGAGAAACCGGCGGGCAATCAGCCCCAGCATTTT	CSAREKPAGNQPQHF
many	.	TRBV28	TRBJ2-3	TGTGCCAGCAGCCCACGGTACAGGACCCGGACGTCGCCTGTGTGGGTTAAAGATACGCAGTATTTT	CASSPRYRTRTSPVWVKDTQYF
.	.	TRBV20-1	TRBJ2-2	TGCAGTGCTAGAGTTAACGGTCCCGCGAACACCGGGGAGCTGTTTTTT	CSARVNGPANTGELFF
.	TRBD1	TRBV6-6	TRBJ2-7	TGTGCCAGCAGGGAGGACAGGGTCTACGAGCAGTACTTC	CASREDRVYEQYF
.	.	TRBV28	TRBJ2-1	TGTGCCAGCAGTTTGGGGGGGGGGCTTGAGCAGTTCTTC	CASSLGGGLEQFF
few	.	TRBV7-2	TRBJ1-1	TGTGCCAGCAGCTTAGAGCCAGATTCGGAAGCTTTCTTT	CASSLEPDSEAFF
many	.	TRBV7-2	TRBJ1-5	TGTGCCAGCAGCTTAACCGGGTGGGGCAATCAGCCCCAGCATTTT	CASSLTGWGNQPQHF
.	TRBD1	TRBV2	TRBJ1-5	TGTGCCAGCAGTGAGCGACAGGGCGATTATCAGCCCCAGCATTTT	CASSERQGDYQPQHF
few	TRBD1	TRBV11-3	TRBJ2-1	TGTGCCAGCAGCTTAGCCCCGGGACAGGGCGCGAGTGAGCAGTTCTTC	CASSLAPGQGASEQFF
many	TRBD1	TRBV6-1	TRBJ1-1	TGTGCCAGCAGTGCCCTGGGACAGGGCGACTCCACTGAAGCTTTCTTT	CASSALGQGDSTEAFF
few	.	TRBV4-3	TRBJ2-5	TGCGCCAGCAGCCAAGATCACGAAGAGACCCAGTACTTC	CASSQDHEETQYF
many	.	TRBV7-2	TRBJ1-5	TGTGCCAGCAGCCTATACCCCTCCGATCAGCCCCAGCATTTT	CASSLYPSDQPQHF
.	.	TRBV5-1	TRBJ1-2	TGCGCCAGCAGCTTGGACAGGTCCTATGGCTACACCTTC	CASSLDRSYGYTF
.	TRBD1	TRBV4-3	TRBJ1-1	TGCGCCAGCAGCCTGGGGGCGACAGGGGTACCGAACACTGAAGCTTTCTTT	CASSLGATGVPNTEAFF
many	.	TRBV7-3	TRBJ2-7	TGTGCCAGCAGCACCACTCAGGGTGGGGAGCAGTACTTC	CASSTTQGGEQYF
few	.	TRBV25-1	TRBJ2-5	TGTGCCAGCAGTGAATATAGGGGGCAAGAGACCCAGTACTTC	CASSEYRGQETQYF
many	.	TRBV7-7	TRBJ2-2	TGTGCCAGCAGCCCGACCCGCGGGTACACCGGGGAGCTGTTTTTT	CASSPTRGYTGELFF